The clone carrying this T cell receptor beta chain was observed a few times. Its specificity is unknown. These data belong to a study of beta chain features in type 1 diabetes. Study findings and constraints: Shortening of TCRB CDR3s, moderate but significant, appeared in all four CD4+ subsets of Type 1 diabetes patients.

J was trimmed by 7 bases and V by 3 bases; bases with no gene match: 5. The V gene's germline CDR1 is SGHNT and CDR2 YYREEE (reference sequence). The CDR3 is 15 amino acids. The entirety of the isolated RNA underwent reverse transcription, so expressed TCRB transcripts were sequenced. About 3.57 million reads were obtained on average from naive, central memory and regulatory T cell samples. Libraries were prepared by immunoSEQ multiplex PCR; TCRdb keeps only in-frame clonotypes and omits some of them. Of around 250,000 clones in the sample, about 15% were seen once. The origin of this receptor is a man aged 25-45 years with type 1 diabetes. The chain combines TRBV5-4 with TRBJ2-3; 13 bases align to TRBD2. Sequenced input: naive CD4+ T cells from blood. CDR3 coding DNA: TGTGCCAGCAGCTCCCGGACTAGCGGGGGCCATACGCAGTATTTT. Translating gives CASSSRTSGGHTQYF.